The 27 T cell receptor beta chains below all came from one sample that was sequenced in a study of identical twins. TCRdb called the 5' RACE reads again in MiXCR, with one record for every CDR3 protein. The table shows around 510,000 distinct CDR3 sequences, with roughly an eighth occurring only once. The sample was also linked to a second study, of yellow fever vaccine responses in identical twins.

Source material: CD4+ T cells sorted from blood. These receptors were collected from a woman under 30 in good health.

This clonotype was picked up a small number of times. The rearrangement uses TRBV20-1 and TRBJ1-3, with D unresolved. V dropped 3 bases and J dropped 2 bases, with 5 bases sitting between them. The CDR3 is 12 residues long. Germline V gives CDR1 DFQATT, CDR2 SNEGSKA (reference sequence). The CDR3 region has the DNA TGCAGTGCTAGGACCCCTGGAAACACCATATATTTT. Amino acids: CSARTPGNTIYF.

The chain couples TRBV2 to TRBJ2-7; TRBD1 or TRBD2 may be the D gene (5 bases each). V dropped 7 bases and J dropped 0 bases, with 16 bases sitting between them. CDR3 length: 15 amino acids. The germline gives CDR1 SNHLY, CDR2 FYNNEI. The CDR3 bases are TGTGCCAGCACCCCACTCCCAGGGAGCTCCTACGAGCAGTACTTC. It yields the protein CASTPLPGSSYEQYF. Full variable domain (remainder filled in from reference TRBV2 and TRBJ2-7): EPEVTQTPSHQVTQMGQEVILRCVPISNHLYFYWYRQILGQKVEFLVSFYNNEISEKSEIFDDQFSVERPDGSNFTLKIRSTKLEDSAMYFCASTPLPGSSYEQYFGPGTRLTVT.

V is TRBV7-8 and J is TRBJ2-3, with D possibly called TRBD1 or TRBD2 (6 bases each). The CDR3 contains 14 residues. Between the trimmed V and J ends, which lost 11 bases and 6 bases, there was a span of 21 bases. The germline V gene encodes CDR1 SGHVS and CDR2 FQNEAQ. The CDR3 DNA follows: TGTGCCTCTGGGGGGCAGAGCTCGGAGGATACGCAGTATTTT. As protein: CASGGQSSEDTQYF.

This clonotype has just a few counts. The chain links TRBV2 to TRBJ2-7; TRBD2 matches 11 bases. Germline V gene lookup returns CDR1 SNHLY and CDR2 FYNNEI. V lost 7 bases to trimming and J lost 4 bases; unmatched junction nucleotides: 12. The CDR3 covers 16 residues. CDR3 nucleotide sequence: TGTGCCAGCACCCCGGGACTAGCGGAACAGGGGTACGAGCAGTACTTC. It codes for CASTPGLAEQGYEQYF. Using reference TRBV2 and TRBJ2-7 for the parts outside the CDR3, the full variable domain is EPEVTQTPSHQVTQMGQEVILRCVPISNHLYFYWYRQILGQKVEFLVSFYNNEISEKSEIFDDQFSVERPDGSNFTLKIRSTKLEDSAMYFCASTPGLAEQGYEQYFGPGTRLTVT.

There are many counts of this clonotype. The genes are TRBV7-2 and TRBJ2-7; TRBD1 might be the D (5 bases). Germline V lookup: CDR1 SGHTA, CDR2 FQGNSA. The CDR3 extends over 12 amino acids. V lost 6 bases and J 3 bases, leaving 9 bases between the germline ends. The CDR3 loop reads CASRAGIYEQYF. The CDR3 DNA is TGTGCCAGCAGGGCAGGGATCTACGAGCAGTACTTC.

This sequence joins TRBV10-3 and TRBJ2-7; TRBD1 matches at 8 bases. CDR3 length: 16 residues. Germline V gene sequence: CDR1 ENHRY, CDR2 SYGVKD. With V trimmed by 7 bases and J by 4 bases, 15 bases remained unmatched. CDR3 residues: CAITPDRAEGGYEQYF. The CDR3 bases are TGTGCCATCACTCCGGACAGGGCGGAAGGGGGGTACGAGCAGTACTTC.

V gene TRBV6-1 combines with J gene TRBJ2-1; TRBD2 agrees at 8 bases. CDR3 length: 17 amino acids. V was pared by 4 bases and J by 6 bases, with 14 bases of the junction left unmatched. CDR1 MNHNS and CDR2 SASEGT come from the germline V gene. The CDR3 DNA sequence: TGTGCCAGCAGTGCGAAGAGTATCGGGGGGGTAGTCAATGAGCAGTTCTTC. It yields the protein CASSAKSIGGVVNEQFF.

This clonotype was found many times. The chain is built from TRBV7-2 and TRBJ2-1; TRBD2 matches at 13 bases. This CDR3 spans 15 amino acids. Trimming took 8 bases from V and 10 from J; bases not matched to a gene: 11. Germline V gene sequence: CDR1 SGHTA, CDR2 FQGNSA. The CDR3 loop is CASQERLAGGWEQFF. The CDR3 nucleotides read TGTGCCAGCCAAGAAAGACTAGCGGGGGGTTGGGAGCAGTTCTTC.

This clonotype was seen only a few times. The rearrangement uses TRBV12-3 or TRBV12-4 and TRBJ2-5; 8 positions match TRBD2. The trim removed 3 bases at V and 4 bases at J, leaving 13 bases unmatched. The CDR3 is 17 amino acids. The CDR3 DNA follows: TGTGCCAGCAGTTTCAGCTTCGGCCCCGGGACTAGAGAGACCCAGTACTTC. This sequence encodes CASSFSFGPGTRETQYF.

This clonotype occurred a few times. The gene calls are TRBV15 and TRBJ1-2; D possibly corresponds to TRBD1 (5 bases). V dropped 0 bases and J dropped 2 bases, with 10 bases sitting between them. The CDR3 covers 15 residues. Germline V lookup: CDR1 LNHNV, CDR2 YYDKDF (reference sequence). CDR3 sequence (DNA): TGTGCCACCAGCAGAGAGGCAGGGATGAACTATGGCTACACCTTC. Residues: CATSREAGMNYGYTF.

The gene calls are TRBV6-1 and TRBJ1-3, with D maybe TRBD1 (5 bases). Deletions cut 6 bases from V and 0 bases from J, with 9 bases between. The germline gives CDR1 MNHNS, CDR2 SASEGT. The CDR3 runs 14 residues. CDR3 bases: TGTGCCAGCAGACGGACAACCTCTGGAAACACCATATATTTT. Translated: CASRRTTSGNTIYF.

This clonotype has at least ten counts. The chain links TRBV21-1 to TRBJ2-3; TRBD1, the D gene given by the table, was not confirmed from the DNA. TRBV21-1 is described as a pseudogene. This CDR3 comprises 14 residues. The CDR3 loop reads CASSTTGPTDTQYF. CDR3 coding DNA: TGTGCCAGCAGCACAACAGGACCGACAGATACGCAGTATTTT.

The table lists this clonotype with a few counts. This chain uses TRBV10-3 with TRBJ2-5; unclear D gene. The ends were cut back, 0 bases at V and 2 bases at J, with 16 bases in the middle. CDR1 and CDR2 from the germline V gene are ENHRY and SYGVKD. The CDR3 contains 17 residues. The CDR3 DNA reads as TGTGCCATCAGTGAGTCATATGGCGGATCGACGCAAGAGACCCAGTACTTC. It encodes CAISESYGGSTQETQYF.

The chain uses TRBV14 and TRBJ2-2; D may match TRBD1 or TRBD2 (6 bases each). Germline V gene sequence: CDR1 SGHDN, CDR2 FVKESK. This CDR3 comprises 18 residues. V lost 0 bases to trimming and J lost 3 bases, with 17 bases between them. The CDR3 coding sequence is TGTGCCAGCAGCCAAGATAGACTGGCCGGGGGCTACACCGGGGAGCTGTTTTTT. Translation: CASSQDRLAGGYTGELFF.

This sequence joins TRBV6-1 and TRBJ2-6; 11 positions agree with TRBD1. Germline V gene data show CDR1 as MNHNS and CDR2 as SASEGT. The CDR3 runs 15 residues. V shed 5 bases, J shed 8 bases, and the junction held 5 bases outside the gene matches. The CDR3 reads CASSLGQGESNVLTF. CDR3 in DNA: TGTGCCAGCAGTCTGGGACAGGGGGAGTCCAACGTCCTGACTTTC.

This clonotype was recorded a few times. The genes are TRBV20-1 and TRBJ2-1; the match to TRBD1 covers 8 bases. This CDR3 has 15 amino acids. V was pared by 3 bases and J by 10 bases, with 14 bases of the junction left unmatched. Germline V lookup: CDR1 DFQATT, CDR2 SNEGSKA (reference sequence). The CDR3 region has the DNA TGCAGTGCTAGCCGCCTCATCACAGGGGGTGGAGAGCAGTTCTTC. Its translation: CSASRLITGGGEQFF.

This clonotype was picked up a small number of times. The chain carries TRBV6-5 and TRBJ1-1, with 8 bases identical to TRBD1. Losses at the gene ends were 2 bases for V and 4 bases for J; bases not matched to a gene: 9. This CDR3 is 16 amino acids long. Germline values: CDR1 MNHEY, CDR2 SVGAGI. The chain's CDR3 is CASSYANQGAGTEAFF. Written as DNA, the CDR3 is TGTGCCAGCAGTTACGCGAATCAGGGGGCTGGCACTGAAGCTTTCTTT.

In DNA form, the CDR3 reads TGCAGCGTTGAATCCCAAGTTGGACAGGGGAGCACAGATACGCAGTATTTT. Its protein is CSVESQVGQGSTDTQYF. V is TRBV29-1 and J is TRBJ2-3, with 9 bases identical to TRBD1. Germline CDR1 SQVTM, CDR2 ANQGSEA. The CDR3 spans 17 residues. With V trimmed by 2 bases and J by 0 bases, 9 bases remained unmatched.

This clonotype has more than one count but fewer than ten. J is TRBJ2-5 and V is TRBV2; D could derive from TRBD1 or TRBD2 (7 bases each). CDR1 is SNHLY and CDR2 is FYNNEI in the germline V gene. The CDR3 contains 14 residues. The ends were cut back, 8 bases at V and 0 bases at J, with 13 bases in the middle. The CDR3 coding sequence is TGTGCCAGCGGGGGGGGACAGTACCAAGAGACCCAGTACTTC. It translates to CASGGGQYQETQYF.

This clonotype was recorded many times. The rearrangement links TRBV12-3 or TRBV12-4 to TRBJ2-1; 9 nucleotides match TRBD1. J lost 4 bases, V lost 6 bases, and 7 bases had no gene match. CDR3 length equals 15 residues. CDR3 sequence: CASSPGQGGYNEQFF. The CDR3 nucleotides are TGTGCCAGCAGCCCGGGACAGGGTGGTTACAATGAGCAGTTCTTC.

This chain links TRBV2 with TRBJ2-5, with 7 bases that match TRBD1. This CDR3 is built from 13 residues. Germline assignment: CDR1 SNHLY and CDR2 FYNNEI. The V and J ends lost 7 bases and 6 bases, in that order; junction bases with no gene match: 8. CDR3 in amino acids: CASNSDRLQTQYF. In DNA, the CDR3 is TGTGCCAGCAATTCGGACAGGTTGCAGACCCAGTACTTC.

This clonotype occurred many times. This chain uses TRBV28 with TRBJ2-1, with no clear D. The CDR3 sequence is 16 residues long. Trimming stripped 5 bases from V and 2 bases from J, with 16 bases between. Germline V gene lookup returns CDR1 MDHEN and CDR2 SYDVKM. CDR3 nucleotide sequence: TGTGCCAGCAGTACCCAGACAAGCACCCCCTACAATGAGCAGTTCTTC. The encoded protein is CASSTQTSTPYNEQFF.

The sample holds a few counts of this clonotype. The rearrangement links TRBV4-3 to TRBJ2-1; 15 nucleotides line up with TRBD2. V lost 2 bases to trimming and J lost 9 bases; unmatched junction nucleotides: 5. CDR3 length: 16 amino acids. Germline assignment: CDR1 LGHNA and CDR2 YSLEER. The CDR3 sequence: CASSQSWTSGRGEQFF. CDR3 sequence (DNA): TGCGCCAGCAGCCAATCCTGGACTAGCGGGAGGGGTGAGCAGTTCTTC.

This clonotype was found a few times. This chain joins TRBV29-1 and TRBJ2-3, with a possible D match to TRBD1 (5 bases). The CDR3 sequence is 14 residues long. Germline lookup yields CDR1 SQVTM and CDR2 ANQGSEA. V shed 7 bases and J shed 0 bases, with 14 bases lying between them. The CDR3 loop is CSAPTALSTDTQYF. The DNA of the CDR3 is TGCAGCGCACCGACAGCCCTTAGCACAGATACGCAGTATTTT.

The V and J genes are TRBV12-3 or TRBV12-4 and TRBJ2-1, with D possibly TRBD2 on 6 matching bases. V was shortened by 8 bases and J by 1 base, with 18 bases between the two germline ends. This CDR3 has 16 residues. CDR3 sequence reads: CASASGGSFSYNEQFF. For the CDR3, the DNA is TGTGCCAGCGCCTCAGGAGGGAGTTTTTCCTACAATGAGCAGTTCTTC.

The chain employs TRBV24-1 and TRBJ2-5; TRBD1 is a possible D gene (6 bases). The CDR3 is made up of 15 amino acids. Germline loops: CDR1 KGHDR, CDR2 SFDVKD. V lost 6 bases to trimming and J lost 5 bases, with 18 bases between them. CDR3: CATSSAGTPQETQYF. In nucleotides, the CDR3 is TGTGCCACCAGTTCGGCCGGGACACCCCAGGAGACCCAGTACTTC.

The chain is built from TRBV29-1 and TRBJ1-6, with D perhaps matching TRBD1 (6 bases). The CDR3 extends over 17 amino acids. Germline loops: CDR1 SQVTM, CDR2 ANQGSEA. Trimming left V 2 bases short and J 6 bases short, with 20 bases between. The DNA for the CDR3 is TGCAGCGTTGAACCCCCTAGGGAACAGGGAGTTAATTCACCCCTCCACTTT. Translation: CSVEPPREQGVNSPLHF.